This T cell receptor (beta chain) emerged from a study of blood T cell repertoires in COVID-19. Study details: The United States, Italy and Spain supplied acute and convalescent COVID-19 samples. T cells, B-cell-depleted T cells, or PBMCs supplied cDNA or gDNA.

Generated by immunoSEQ multiplex PCR, the TCRdb table keeps only in-frame clones and is missing some. The repertoire has 150,000 to 200,000 clones, roughly nine tenths of them found once; the top ten carry approximately 2.3%. Participants, about 18 to 89 years old, spanned around 26 US areas. This receptor was identified in a woman aged 40 to 49 with acute COVID-19. Sequenced material: PBMCs or T cells enriched from blood (not recorded which).

CDR3 nucleotide sequence: TGTGCCAGTAGCACCCCGGGTGTACGCAATCAGCCCCAGCATTTT. Its translation is CASSTPGVRNQPQHF. V gene TRBV19 combines with J gene TRBJ1-5; D not certain. CDR1 is LNHDA and CDR2 is SQIVND in the germline V gene (reference sequence). V was cut by 6 bases and J by 2 bases, with 14 bases left in between. This CDR3 spans 15 amino acids.